The 7 T cell receptor beta chains in this list originate from one sample, sequenced in a study of blood T cell repertoires in COVID-19. Here immunoSEQ multiplex PCR was the method, and the copy in TCRdb shows in-frame clones only, minus some. The sample lists tens of thousands of clones; nearly 80% were seen once. Sequenced: peripheral blood. These receptors were taken from a man of 80 years or more with acute or convalescent COVID-19.

This chain links TRBV5-1 with TRBJ2-5, with D tentatively TRBD2 (5 bases). The CDR3 runs 13 residues. V lost 1 base and J 5 bases, leaving 9 bases between the germline ends. CDR1 SGHRS and CDR2 YFSETQ come from the germline V gene. Here the CDR3 reads CASSLQLVETQYF. CDR3 DNA sequence: TGCGCCAGCAGCTTGCAACTAGTTGAGACCCAGTACTTC.

The V and J genes are TRBV15 and TRBJ2-3; tentatively, D is TRBD2 (5 bases). Trimming took 0 bases from V and 2 from J, leaving 15 bases between them. The CDR3 is 17 amino acids. CDR1 and CDR2 from the germline V gene are LNHNV and YYDKDF (reference sequence). The CDR3 loop is CATSRDVGAVTTDTQYF. The CDR3 nucleotides are TGTGCCACCAGCAGAGATGTAGGAGCGGTTACCACAGATACGCAGTATTTT.

The rearrangement links TRBV12-1 to TRBJ2-5; whether TRBD2, the table's D call, matches the DNA was not checked. TRBV12-1 is noted as a pseudogene. The CDR3 totals 13 residues. CDR3 DNA sequence: TGTGCCAGCAGCTTTGAACTGAGAGATCCCCAGTACTTC. It yields the protein CASSFELRDPQYF.

V gene TRBV7-2 combines with J gene TRBJ2-4; TRBD2 aligns across 10 bases. This CDR3 has 15 amino acids. Germline CDR1 and CDR2: SGHTA and FQGNSA. The V gene end was trimmed by 5 bases and the J gene end by 7 bases; junction bases not matched to a gene: 8. CDR3 in amino acids: CASSRIAGGHNIQYF. The CDR3 DNA is TGTGCCAGCAGCCGTATAGCGGGGGGCCACAACATTCAGTACTTC.

The chain carries TRBV5-3 and TRBJ1-4; 9 nucleotides align to TRBD1. TRBV5-3 is an open reading frame whose function is uncertain. The V and J ends lost 0 bases and 7 bases, in that order; junction bases with no gene match: 10. The CDR3 loop spans 17 amino acids. The DNA of the CDR3 is TGTGCCAGAAGCTTGGGAACAGGGGGCGGTATGTTTGAAAAACTGTTTTTT. It encodes CARSLGTGGGMFEKLFF.

The genes are TRBV7-9 and TRBJ2-7; TRBD2 agrees at 8 bases. Germline loops: CDR1 SEHNR, CDR2 FQNEAQ (reference sequence). The CDR3 extends over 14 amino acids. The trim removed 4 bases at V and 6 bases at J, leaving 8 bases unmatched. CDR3 in amino acids: CASSSLAGSGEQYF. The CDR3 DNA follows: TGTGCCAGCAGCTCCCTAGCGGGTTCGGGCGAGCAGTACTTC.

The V call is TRBV27, the J call TRBJ1-2; the match to TRBD1 covers 7 bases. The junction had 8 bases not matched to a gene; V was cut back by 6 bases and J by 4 bases. The CDR3 contains 14 residues. Germline V gene data show CDR1 as MNHEY and CDR2 as SMNVEV (reference sequence). The CDR3 here is CASRSGTVIYGYTF. The CDR3 DNA sequence: TGTGCCAGCAGATCCGGGACAGTCATCTATGGCTACACCTTC.